This entry lists 8 T cell receptor beta chains sequenced from one sample in a study of blood T cells in healthy people across ages (dated by TCRdb to between 2014 and 2016). The protocol used for the library was 5' RACE. Sequencing relied on an Illumina HiSeq 2500. The second PCR ran for roughly 7 to 11 cycles and used a J-beta primer mix along with a sample-barcoded 5' primer. TCRdb reworked the public reads: Q25 trimming with fastp, MiXCR clone assembly, productive beta chains retained. Here each entry gathers all rows of one CDR3 protein and keeps the most common genes and DNA. In this sample the table shows roughly 720,000 distinct CDR3 sequences, about 48% of which occur a single time. Clones ranked in the top ten supply around 41% of the sample. The sample was blood. The receptors originated from a man older than 75 in good health.

This chain links TRBV7-2 with TRBJ2-3; 12 positions agree with TRBD2. This CDR3 has 15 residues. In germline, CDR1 is SGHTA, CDR2 FQGNSA. With V trimmed by 4 bases and J by 6 bases, 5 bases remained unmatched. In DNA, the CDR3 is TGTGCCAGCAGCTCACTAGCGGGAGGTGCCGATACGCAGTATTTT. Its translation: CASSSLAGGADTQYF. The full variable domain, in which reference TRBV7-2 and TRBJ2-3 provide the parts outside the CDR3, is GAGVSQSPSNKVTEKGKDVELRCDPISGHTALYWYRQSLGQGLEFLIYFQGNSAPDKSGLPSDRFSAERTGGSVSTLTIQRTQQEDSAVYLCASSSLAGGADTQYFGPGTRLTVL.

The chain employs TRBV6-2 or TRBV6-3 and TRBJ2-7, with TRBD2 as a possible D gene (6 bases). Germline CDR1 and CDR2: MNHEY and SVGEGT. CDR3 length equals 17 residues. Trimming removed 5 bases at V and 7 bases at J, with 27 bases between. The CDR3 bases are TGTGCCAGCAGTCCTCGCTCGACCAGCGGGTGGTACAATGAGCAGTACTTC. Its protein product is CASSPRSTSGWYNEQYF.

This clonotype was found a few times. In DNA form, the CDR3 reads TGTGCCAGCACCCGCATGGGGATCTACGAGCAGTACTTC. Its translation is CASTRMGIYEQYF. V usage is TRBV12-3 or TRBV12-4 and J usage is TRBJ2-7; D ambiguous. With 7 bases removed from V and 3 bases from J, the gap between germline ends came to 13 bases. The CDR3 sequence is 13 residues long.

The rearrangement uses TRBV10-2 and TRBJ2-5, with D possibly matching TRBD2 (6 bases). The germline gives CDR1 WSHSY, CDR2 SAAADI. The CDR3 sequence is 13 residues long. V was pared by 8 bases and J by 3 bases, with 13 bases between. The CDR3 here is CASGRQREETQYF. For the CDR3, the DNA is TGCGCCAGCGGGAGGCAGAGGGAAGAGACCCAGTACTTC.

This chain uses TRBV13 with TRBJ1-1; D possibly corresponds to TRBD1 (5 bases). Germline-derived CDR1 and CDR2 are PRHDT and FYEKMQ (reference sequence). Trimming cost V 3 bases and J 1 base, with 9 bases left between them. The CDR3 runs to 14 residues. CDR3 coding DNA: TGTGCCAGCAGCTTCGGGGGTAGGAACACTGAAGCTTTCTTT. It yields the protein CASSFGGRNTEAFF.

This sequence joins TRBV6-6 and TRBJ2-3; unclear D gene. V gave up 6 bases and J gave up 14 bases, with 18 bases separating them. The CDR3 runs 12 residues. Germline assignment: CDR1 MNHNY and CDR2 SVGAGI (reference sequence). The CDR3 here is CASRSRTRYAYF. CDR3 DNA sequence: TGTGCCAGCAGATCGAGAACCAGATACGCGTATTTT.

This chain links TRBV6-5 with TRBJ2-4, with no clear D. Judging by the DNA end, TRBJ2-7 fits better; the J call may be wrong. This CDR3 comprises 15 residues. Germline V CDR1 and CDR2: MNHEY, SVGAGI. The CDR3 DNA sequence: TGTGCCAGCAGTTACCTCAAGCAGCCCCTTTCCGAGCAGTACTTC. Translated, it gives CASSYLKQPLSEQYF.

This clonotype was found many times. The chain combines TRBV5-1 with TRBJ2-1, with 7 positions matching TRBD1. CDR3 length equals 15 residues. V lost 4 bases and J lost 0; bases outside the gene matches: 4. Germline V gene lookup returns CDR1 SGHRS and CDR2 YFSETQ. Written as DNA, the CDR3 is TGCGCCAGCAGCGCCGACAGGGCCTCCTACAATGAGCAGTTCTTC. Its translation: CASSADRASYNEQFF.